This is a list of T cell receptor beta chains from one sample in a study of blood T cell repertoires in COVID-19. The protocol was immunoSEQ multiplex PCR, while the TCRdb copy is restricted to in-frame clones and leaves out a portion. Altogether about 140,000 clones are present, roughly 86% being singletons, with the ten largest covering around 8.5%. Input material: peripheral blood. These receptors were collected from a woman between 55 and 75 years old with acute or convalescent COVID-19. CDR3s include the opening cysteine and the closing phenylalanine or tryptophan. The D gene is left open where the match is weak. For some rows the clone size is stated as once, few or many, or as a class when expanded; others skip it.

d_gene	v_gene	abundance	j_gene	CDR3nt	CDR3aa
TRBD1	TRBV7-2	few	TRBJ2-3	TGTGCCAGCAGCTCCGAGACAGGGTCAGATACGCAGTATTTT	CASSSETGSDTQYF
TRBD1	TRBV6-2/TRBV6-3	-	TRBJ1-1	TGTGCCAGCAGCTTCCTGACAGGGGGGAACACTGAAGCTTTCTTT	CASSFLTGGNTEAFF
-	TRBV3-1/TRBV3-2	once	TRBJ2-3	TGTGCCAGCAGCCCATCCGTAGCGGTGCGCACAGATACGCAGTATTTT	CASSPSVAVRTDTQYF
-	TRBV6-5	once	TRBJ1-6	TGTGCCAGCAGGACAGGTTATAATTCACCCCTCCACTTT	CASRTGYNSPLHF
TRBD1	TRBV19	-	TRBJ2-1	TGTGCCAGTGAGGGTCGGGCCGGGACAGCCGCCCGGGGGCAGTTCTTC	CASEGRAGTAARGQFF
-	TRBV2	-	TRBJ1-5	TGTGCCAGAGGAGGGTTGCAGGCGATTAATCAGCCCCAGCATTTT	CARGGLQAINQPQHF
TRBD1	TRBV3-1/TRBV3-2	few	TRBJ1-1	TGTGCCAGCAGCCAGGGGACAGGGACTGAAGCTTTCTTT	CASSQGTGTEAFF
-	TRBV28	-	TRBJ1-2	TGTGCCAGCAGATCCGACTATGGCTACACCTTC	CASRSDYGYTF
TRBD1	TRBV2	-	TRBJ2-4	TGTGCCAGCAGTGAAGCCCGACAGGGATTATCAGCCAAAAACATTCAGTACTTC	CASSEARQGLSAKNIQYF
TRBD1	TRBV9	-	TRBJ1-5	TGTGCCAGCAGCGTTTCCGGACAGGGAGATCAGCCCCAGCATTTT	CASSVSGQGDQPQHF
-	TRBV3-1/TRBV3-2	many	TRBJ2-2	TGTGCCACCGCACTCCAGGGCTTAAACACCGGGGAGCTGTTTTTT	CATALQGLNTGELFF
-	TRBV29-1	-	TRBJ1-3	TGCAGCGTTGCATTTAGAGGAACCTCTGGAAACACCATATATTTT	CSVAFRGTSGNTIYF
-	TRBV19	medium-sized	TRBJ1-5	TGTGCCAGTAGTCGGGGGGCAGGGGCATATAGCAATCAGCCCCAGCATTTT	CASSRGAGAYSNQPQHF
-	TRBV4-1	-	TRBJ1-1	TGCGCCAGCAGCCAAGAAGCCGCGAACACTGAAGCTTTCTTT	CASSQEAANTEAFF
TRBD2	TRBV2	-	TRBJ2-1	TGTGCCAGCAGCCTCCCCGGGACTAGCGGGGGGACTGAGCAGTTCTTC	CASSLPGTSGGTEQFF
-	TRBV2	-	TRBJ1-1	TGTGCCAGCAGTGATATCGGCGGGTTGAACACTGAAGCTTTCTTT	CASSDIGGLNTEAFF
TRBD2	TRBV5-1	-	TRBJ2-5	TGCGCCAGCAGCCCGCGACTAGCAACCTCGCAAGAGACCCAGTACTTC	CASSPRLATSQETQYF
-	TRBV28	-	TRBJ1-6	TGTGCCAGCGAAACCCGGGGGGCAGGGAAGATTGGGAGTTCACCCCTCCACTTT	CASETRGAGKIGSSPLHF
-	TRBV18	-	TRBJ1-2	TGTGCCAGCTCACAACCATCAGGACCGGCGGGGGGCTACACCTTC	CASSQPSGPAGGYTF
-	TRBV19	once	TRBJ1-5	TGTGCCAGTAGTAGGGCGGGGGATAGCAATCAGCCCCAGCATTTT	CASSRAGDSNQPQHF
TRBD1	TRBV5-1	-	TRBJ2-5	TGCGCCAGCAGCGTTGGACAGGCCCAAGAGACCCAGTACTTC	CASSVGQAQETQYF
-	TRBV5-1	-	TRBJ1-2	TGCGCCAGCAGCCTCTACCTTGGGACCGCCGGGAGAGGCTACACCTTC	CASSLYLGTAGRGYTF
TRBD2	TRBV12-5	-	TRBJ2-1	TGTGCTAGTGGTCGCTTACTAGCGGGGGTTCATAAGGAAGGGCATGAGCAGTTCTTC	CASGRLLAGVHKEGHEQFF
-	TRBV7-5	-	TRBJ2-5	TGTGCCAGAAGCTTAGAAGGGGACTCAATAGGGTGGGAGACCCAGTACTTC	CARSLEGDSIGWETQYF
TRBD1	TRBV24-1	-	TRBJ1-1	TGTGCCACCCGTCCCGGACAGGGGGGGAACACTGAAGCTTTCTTT	CATRPGQGGNTEAFF
-	TRBV20-1	-	TRBJ2-7	TGCAGTGCTAGTCGGGGAACAATGAGCTACGAGCAGTACTTC	CSASRGTMSYEQYF
TRBD2	TRBV28	-	TRBJ2-7	TGTGCCAGCAGTTCCCCGGGGGGATTCGCGTATATTTACGAGCAGTACTTC	CASSSPGGFAYIYEQYF
TRBD2	TRBV5-1	-	TRBJ2-7	TGCGCCAGCAGCTTGGGGGGACTAGCGGTGAGCTCCTACGAGCAGTACTTC	CASSLGGLAVSSYEQYF
TRBD2	TRBV11-2	-	TRBJ2-7	TGTGCCAGCAGCAGAGCCGGGGGGGCCTACGAGCAGTACTTC	CASSRAGGAYEQYF
-	TRBV3-1/TRBV3-2	-	TRBJ1-1	TGTGCCAGCAGCCAAGACAGGATCGAAGCTTTCTTT	CASSQDRIEAFF
-	TRBV20-1	-	TRBJ2-4	TGCAGTGCTAGTCAAGCGGAACTAGCCAAAAACATTCAGTACTTC	CSASQAELAKNIQYF
TRBD1	TRBV19	-	TRBJ2-7	TGTGCCAGTAAAGGACAGGGGGCGGGGGAGCAGTACTTC	CASKGQGAGEQYF
TRBD1	TRBV7-9	-	TRBJ1-1	TGTGCCAGCAGCGCGGGGACAGCGAACACTGAAGCTTTCTTT	CASSAGTANTEAFF